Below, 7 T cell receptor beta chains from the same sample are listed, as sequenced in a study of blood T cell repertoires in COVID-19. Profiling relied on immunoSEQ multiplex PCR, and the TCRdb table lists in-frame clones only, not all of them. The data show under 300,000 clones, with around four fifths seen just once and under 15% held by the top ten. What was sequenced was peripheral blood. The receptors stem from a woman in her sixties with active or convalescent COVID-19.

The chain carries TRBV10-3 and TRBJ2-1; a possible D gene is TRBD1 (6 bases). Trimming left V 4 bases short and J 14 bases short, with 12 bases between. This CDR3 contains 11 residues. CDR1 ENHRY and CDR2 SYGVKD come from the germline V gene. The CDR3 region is CAISGRQEEFF. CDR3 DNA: TGTGCCATCAGTGGACGACAGGAGGAGTTCTTC.

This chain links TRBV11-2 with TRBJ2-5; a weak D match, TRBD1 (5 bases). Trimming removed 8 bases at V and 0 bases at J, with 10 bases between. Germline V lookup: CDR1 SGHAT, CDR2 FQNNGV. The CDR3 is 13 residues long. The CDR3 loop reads CASGLTDQETQYF. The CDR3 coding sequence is TGTGCCAGCGGATTGACAGACCAAGAGACCCAGTACTTC.

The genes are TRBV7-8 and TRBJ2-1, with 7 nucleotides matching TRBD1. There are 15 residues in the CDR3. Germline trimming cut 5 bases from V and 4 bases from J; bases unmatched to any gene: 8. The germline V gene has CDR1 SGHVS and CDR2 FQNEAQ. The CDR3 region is CASSQDRVMYNEQFF. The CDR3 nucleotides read TGTGCCAGCAGCCAAGACAGGGTGATGTACAATGAGCAGTTCTTC.

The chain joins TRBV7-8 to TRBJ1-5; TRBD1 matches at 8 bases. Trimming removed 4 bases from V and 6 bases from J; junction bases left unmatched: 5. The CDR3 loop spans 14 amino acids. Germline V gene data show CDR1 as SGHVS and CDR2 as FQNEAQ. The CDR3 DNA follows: TGTGCCAGCAGCTCGCCAGGGGGCTTTCAGCCCCAGCATTTT. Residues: CASSSPGGFQPQHF. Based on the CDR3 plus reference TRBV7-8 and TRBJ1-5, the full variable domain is GAGVSQSPRYKVAKRGQDVALRCDPISGHVSLFWYQQALGQGPEFLTYFQNEAQLDKSGLPSDRFFAERPEGSVSTLKIQRTQQEDSAVYLCASSSPGGFQPQHFGDGTRLSIL.

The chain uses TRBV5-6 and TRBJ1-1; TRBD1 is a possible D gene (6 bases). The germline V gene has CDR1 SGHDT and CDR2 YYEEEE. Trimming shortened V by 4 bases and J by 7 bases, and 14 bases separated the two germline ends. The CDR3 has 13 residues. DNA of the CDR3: TGTGCCAGCAGCCGCTTGGGGGCAGGTGAAGCTTTCTTT. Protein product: CASSRLGAGEAFF.

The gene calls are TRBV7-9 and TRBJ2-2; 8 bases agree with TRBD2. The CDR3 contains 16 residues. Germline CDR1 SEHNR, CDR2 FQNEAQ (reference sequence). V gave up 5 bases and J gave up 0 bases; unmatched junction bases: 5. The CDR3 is CASSTARGANTGELFF. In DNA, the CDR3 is TGTGCCAGCAGCACCGCGCGGGGGGCGAACACCGGGGAGCTGTTTTTT.

This CDR3 is CASRPGEGKGNSPLHF. For the CDR3, the DNA is TGCGCCAGCAGGCCGGGGGAGGGAAAGGGGAATTCACCCCTCCACTTT. This chain links TRBV5-1 with TRBJ1-6, with D possibly matching TRBD1 (5 bases). Germline values: CDR1 SGHRS, CDR2 YFSETQ. This CDR3 contains 16 residues. V was shortened by 5 bases and J by 7 bases, with 19 bases between the two germline ends.